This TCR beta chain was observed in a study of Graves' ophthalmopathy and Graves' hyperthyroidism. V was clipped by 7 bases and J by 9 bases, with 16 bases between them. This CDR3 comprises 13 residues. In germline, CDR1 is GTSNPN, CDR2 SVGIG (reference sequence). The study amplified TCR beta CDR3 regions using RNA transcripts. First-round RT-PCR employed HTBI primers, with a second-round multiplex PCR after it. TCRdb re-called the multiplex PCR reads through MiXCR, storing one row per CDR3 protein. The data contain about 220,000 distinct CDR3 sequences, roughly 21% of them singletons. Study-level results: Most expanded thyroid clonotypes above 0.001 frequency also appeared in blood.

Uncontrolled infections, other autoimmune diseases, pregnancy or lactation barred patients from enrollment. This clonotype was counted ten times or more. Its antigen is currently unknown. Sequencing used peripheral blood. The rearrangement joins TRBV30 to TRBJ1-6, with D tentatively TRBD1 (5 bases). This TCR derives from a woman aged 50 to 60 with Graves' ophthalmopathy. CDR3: CAFSGLVGSPLHF. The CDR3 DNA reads TGTGCCTTCTCGGGACTGGTGGGTTCACCCCTCCACTTT.